The 10 T cell receptor beta chains given below trace back to one sample, sequenced in a study of shared clonotypes between healthy human individuals. TCRdb's table, derived via immunoSEQ multiplex PCR, lists solely in-frame clones and lacks some. Among 600,000 to 750,000 clones, 72% were seen once, and the ten largest hold approximately 2%. Sequencing used memory CD4+ T cells sorted from blood. This sample's subset: CD45RA-negative fraction. These receptors were collected from a woman aged 30 to 39 in good health.

This chain connects TRBV9 to TRBJ2-1, with TRBD2 identical over 7 bases. The CDR3 is 14 residues long. V was pared by 0 bases and J by 8 bases, with 5 bases of the junction left unmatched. Germline CDR1 and CDR2: SGDLS and YYNGEE. CDR3 nucleotides: TGTGCCAGCAGCGTAGGACTAGCTGCCGATGAGCAGTTCTTC. This gives the protein CASSVGLAADEQFF.

The V call is TRBV25-1, the J call TRBJ2-1, with 7 bases identical to TRBD2. Trimming at V came to 5 bases and at J to 3 bases, leaving 7 bases not matched to a gene. The length of the CDR3 is 15 residues. From germline, CDR1 is MGHDK and CDR2 SYGVNS. CDR3 bases: TGTGCCAGCAGTCCTAGGGAGGGCCTCTACAATGAGCAGTTCTTC. It yields the protein CASSPREGLYNEQFF.

The table lists this clone with a few counts. The J gene is TRBJ2-3, the V gene TRBV5-1, with 7 bases identical to TRBD2. Per the germline V gene, CDR1 is SGHRS and CDR2 is YFSETQ. CDR3 size: 16 residues. V shed 0 bases and J 0 bases; nucleotides not matched to a gene: 4. CDR3 protein: CASSLVWRESTDTQYF. The CDR3 DNA reads as TGCGCCAGCAGCTTGGTATGGCGGGAGAGCACAGATACGCAGTATTTT.

This clone was observed at least ten times. The chain joins TRBV6-5 to TRBJ2-3; 9 nucleotides match TRBD2. Trimming took 6 bases from V and 7 from J; bases not matched to a gene: 11. From germline, CDR1 is MNHEY and CDR2 SVGAGI. The CDR3 covers 15 residues. CDR3 sequence reads: CASRQSGRNVNTQYF. The CDR3 DNA reads TGTGCCAGCAGACAAAGCGGGAGGAACGTGAATACGCAGTATTTT.

The chain links TRBV5-4 to TRBJ2-3; D call uncertain. V lost 3 bases and J lost 2, with 7 bases in between. The CDR3 loop spans 13 amino acids. Germline V gene lookup returns CDR1 SGHNT and CDR2 YYREEE (reference sequence). In DNA form, the CDR3 reads TGTGCCAGCAGCTCCGATCCCACAGATACGCAGTATTTT. Translating it yields CASSSDPTDTQYF.

The CDR3 DNA reads as TGTGCCAGCAGCTCCTCGAACACCGGGGAGCTGTTTTTT. Residues: CASSSSNTGELFF. The chain combines TRBV7-7 with TRBJ2-2; D uncertain. In germline, CDR1 is SSHAT, CDR2 FNYEAQ (reference sequence). The CDR3 sequence is 13 residues long. Trimming took off 4 bases at V and 0 bases at J, with 3 bases between the two ends.

This clone showed up just once. For the CDR3, the DNA is TGCAGCGTTGATGATACTGCGGGTGAGGAGCAGTACTTC. The encoded protein is CSVDDTAGEEQYF. The genes are TRBV29-1 and TRBJ2-7, with D perhaps TRBD2 (5 bases). Germline V gene data show CDR1 as SQVTM and CDR2 as ANQGSEA. V lost 3 bases, J lost 7 bases, and 16 bases lay in between. The CDR3 spans 13 residues.

The chain joins TRBV18 to TRBJ1-3; 10 bases align to TRBD1. The CDR3 length is 13 residues. The germline gives CDR1 KGHSH, CDR2 LQKENI. V shed 6 bases, J shed 7 bases, and the junction held 3 bases outside the gene matches. The chain's CDR3 is CASSTGQGNTIYF. The CDR3 nucleotides read TGTGCCAGCTCTACGGGACAGGGGAACACCATATATTTT.

V is TRBV28 and J is TRBJ2-1; D may match TRBD1 or TRBD2 (5 bases each). Germline V CDR1 and CDR2: MDHEN, SYDVKM. CDR3 size: 15 residues. Trimming stripped 6 bases from V and 2 bases from J, with 14 bases between. CDR3: CASSRVGRTYNEQFF. Written as DNA, the CDR3 is TGTGCCAGCAGCCGGGTGGGACGCACCTACAATGAGCAGTTCTTC.

This clone was seen a single time. This chain connects TRBV5-1 to TRBJ1-1; a weak D match, TRBD1 (6 bases). The ends were cut back, 4 bases at V and 2 bases at J, with 15 bases in the middle. The CDR3 sequence is 15 residues long. Germline values: CDR1 SGHRS, CDR2 YFSETQ. DNA for the CDR3: TGCGCCAGCAGCCCCGTAGGGGGGACTAACACTGAAGCTTTCTTT. Its translation: CASSPVGGTNTEAFF.